This TCR beta chain is from a study of blood T cell repertoires in COVID-19. Study-level background: Acute and convalescent COVID-19 specimens originated in the United States, Italy and Spain. Nucleic acid was either cDNA or gDNA, and it came from T cells, B-cell-depleted T cells, or PBMCs.

Germline-derived CDR1 and CDR2 are SGDLS and YYNGEE. The length of the CDR3 is 14 residues. V was shortened by 0 bases and J by 0 bases, with 7 bases between the two germline ends. Study processing details: Reference gene primers were amplified, and this amplification served to estimate nucleated cell counts. Clones were sequenced by immunoSEQ multiplex PCR, and TCRdb holds only the in-frame ones, with some missing. V, J and clone size were drawn from that table, and D and trimming were deduced from the DNA. The sample has roughly 65,000 clones, 86% seen once. The chain carries TRBV9 and TRBJ2-7; D gene unclear. This receptor was taken from a man aged 50 to 60 with acute or convalescent COVID-19. The specimen was peripheral blood. The CDR3 sequence is CASSVGANSYEQYF. Written as DNA, the CDR3 is TGTGCCAGCAGCGTAGGAGCGAACTCCTACGAGCAGTACTTC.